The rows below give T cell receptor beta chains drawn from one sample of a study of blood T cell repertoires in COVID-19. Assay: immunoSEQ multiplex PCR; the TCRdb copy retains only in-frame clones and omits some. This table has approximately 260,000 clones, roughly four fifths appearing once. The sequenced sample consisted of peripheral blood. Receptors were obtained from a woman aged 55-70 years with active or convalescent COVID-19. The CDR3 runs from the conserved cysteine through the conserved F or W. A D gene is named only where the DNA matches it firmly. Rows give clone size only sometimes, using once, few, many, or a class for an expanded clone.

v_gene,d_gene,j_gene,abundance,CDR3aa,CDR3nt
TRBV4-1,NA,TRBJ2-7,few,CASSQDQARPGYF,TGCGCCAGCAGCCAAGATCAGGCCCGTCCAGGGTACTTC
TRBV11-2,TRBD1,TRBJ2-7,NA,CASSFRDRGFEQYF,TGTGCCAGCAGCTTCCGGGACAGGGGATTCGAGCAGTACTTC
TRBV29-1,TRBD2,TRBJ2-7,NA,CSVEELWDGGAAEQYF,TGCAGCGTTGAAGAACTATGGGACGGGGGGGCCGCCGAGCAGTACTTC
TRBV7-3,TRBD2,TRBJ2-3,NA,CASSPFVGGADTQYF,TGTGCCAGCAGCCCATTTGTCGGGGGGGCAGATACGCAGTATTTT
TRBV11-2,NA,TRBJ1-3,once,CASSSRTALNTIYF,TGTGCCAGCAGCTCACGGACAGCCCTAAACACCATATATTTT
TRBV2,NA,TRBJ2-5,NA,CASTGRVRETQYF,TGTGCCAGCACGGGCAGGGTGAGGGAGACCCAGTACTTC
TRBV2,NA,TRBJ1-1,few,CASSEPGRSAEAFF,TGTGCCAGCAGTGAACCGGGTCGAAGCGCTGAAGCTTTCTTT
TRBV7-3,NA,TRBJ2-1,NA,CASSKEGKGDNEQFF,TGTGCCAGCAGCAAAGAGGGGAAGGGGGACAATGAGCAGTTCTTC
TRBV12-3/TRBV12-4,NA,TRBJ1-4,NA,CASRLTGSEKLFF,TGTGCCAGCAGGTTGACAGGAAGCGAAAAACTGTTTTTT
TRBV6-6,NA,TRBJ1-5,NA,CASSWEGGGNQPQHF,TGTGCCAGCAGTTGGGAGGGAGGGGGCAATCAGCCCCAGCATTTT
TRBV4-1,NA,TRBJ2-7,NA,CASSQEGSRGAYEQYF,TGCGCCAGCAGCCAAGAAGGGAGCAGGGGAGCCTACGAGCAGTACTTC
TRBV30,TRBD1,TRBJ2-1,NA,CAWSWDRVYNEQFF,TGTGCCTGGAGCTGGGACAGGGTATACAATGAGCAGTTCTTC
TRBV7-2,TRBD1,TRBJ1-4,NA,CASSYARDRRLEDEKLFF,TGTGCCAGCAGCTACGCCCGGGACAGACGTCTGGAAGATGAAAAACTGTTTTTT
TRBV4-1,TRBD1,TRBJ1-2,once,CASSQAKTGYGYTF,TGCGCCAGCAGCCAAGCAAAGACAGGGTATGGCTACACCTTC
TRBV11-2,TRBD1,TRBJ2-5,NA,CASSGGRETQYF,TGTGCCAGTTCAGGGGGCCGGGAGACCCAGTACTTC
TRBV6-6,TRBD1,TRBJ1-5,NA,CASTDRGGSNQPQHF,TGTGCCAGCACCGACAGGGGAGGCAGCAATCAGCCCCAGCATTTT
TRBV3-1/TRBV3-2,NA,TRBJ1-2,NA,CASSQGAFSAHGYTF,TGTGCCAGCAGCCAAGGGGCCTTTTCGGCTCATGGCTACACCTTC
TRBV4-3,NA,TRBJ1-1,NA,CASSQDYGGTEAFF,TGCGCCAGCAGCCAAGATTACGGAGGGACTGAAGCTTTCTTT
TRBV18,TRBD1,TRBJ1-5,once,CASSPRQGQNQPQHF,TGTGCCAGCTCACCTAGACAGGGGCAGAATCAGCCCCAGCATTTT
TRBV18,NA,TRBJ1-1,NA,CASSRGSMNTEAFF,TGTGCCAGCTCAAGAGGGAGCATGAACACTGAAGCTTTCTTT
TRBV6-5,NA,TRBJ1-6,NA,CASSYGGSGSPLHF,TGTGCCAGCAGTTACGGCGGGTCAGGATCACCCCTCCACTTT
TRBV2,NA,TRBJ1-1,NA,CASNPGLLYAFF,TGTGCCAGCAATCCGGGACTCCTTTACGCTTTCTTT
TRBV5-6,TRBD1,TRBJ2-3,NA,CASSFYDRASTDTQYF,TGTGCCAGCAGCTTCTACGACAGGGCCAGCACAGATACGCAGTATTTT
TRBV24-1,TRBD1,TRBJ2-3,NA,CATSAGTGVDHTQYF,TGTGCCACCAGCGCTGGGACAGGGGTGGATCATACGCAGTATTTT
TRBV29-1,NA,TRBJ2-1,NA,CSADRFYGNEQFF,TGCAGCGCTGACAGGTTCTATGGGAATGAGCAGTTCTTC
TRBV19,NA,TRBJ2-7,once,CASSINRIYEQYF,TGTGCCAGTAGTATAAACAGGATCTACGAGCAGTACTTC
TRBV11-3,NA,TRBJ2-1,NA,CASSVASGEQFF,TGTGCCAGCAGCGTCGCGTCGGGTGAGCAGTTCTTC
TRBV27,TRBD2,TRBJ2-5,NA,CASSFPRLAGGWAQYF,TGTGCCAGCAGTTTCCCACGACTAGCGGGGGGGTGGGCCCAGTACTTC
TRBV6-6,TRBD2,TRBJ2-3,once,CASSYGLAGVDTQYF,TGTGCCAGCAGTTACGGCCTAGCGGGGGTAGATACGCAGTATTTT
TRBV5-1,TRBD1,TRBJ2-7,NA,CASSLVYRGDSYEQYF,TGCGCCAGCAGCTTGGTGTACAGGGGGGACTCCTACGAGCAGTACTTC
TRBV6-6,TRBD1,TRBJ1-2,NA,CASGQGEGYGYTF,TGTGCCAGCGGCCAGGGGGAAGGCTATGGCTACACCTTC